These 11 T cell receptor beta chains share one sample of origin, sequenced in a study of beta chain features in type 1 diabetes. The whole isolated RNA underwent reverse transcription, so sequencing captured expressed TCRB transcripts. Measured with immunoSEQ multiplex PCR; TCRdb has only the in-frame clones, and not every one. The data show 120,000 to 150,000 clones, about 10% seen once. Sequences were obtained from naive CD4+ T cells from blood. The receptors were gathered from a young man in good health.

The gene calls are TRBV19 and TRBJ1-2; TRBD1 agrees at 7 bases. Germline assignment: CDR1 LNHDA and CDR2 SQIVND (reference sequence). V lost 7 bases and J lost 7; bases outside the gene matches: 9. The CDR3 totals 13 residues. The CDR3: CASNPTGLGGYTF. The CDR3 DNA reads TGTGCCAGTAACCCGACAGGGCTCGGTGGCTACACCTTC.

The chain couples TRBV7-2 to TRBJ2-2, with D possibly matching TRBD2 (6 bases). The CDR3 contains 16 residues. V lost 3 bases to trimming and J lost 3 bases, with 14 bases between them. Germline CDR1 SGHTA, CDR2 FQGNSA. The CDR3 loop is CASSFGGGSYTGELFF. CDR3 bases: TGTGCCAGCAGCTTTGGTGGGGGGTCCTACACCGGGGAGCTGTTTTTT.

The genes are TRBV30 and TRBJ1-2, with TRBD1 identical over 9 bases. The J segment lost 7 bases and the V segment lost 2 bases, leaving 5 bases of the junction unmatched. The CDR3 is 13 residues long. Per the germline V gene, CDR1 is GTSNPN and CDR2 is SVGIG (reference sequence). The CDR3 coding sequence is TGTGCCTGGAGTATGACAGGGGGAGGTGGCTACACCTTC. Translation gives CAWSMTGGGGYTF. Based on the CDR3 plus reference TRBV30 and TRBJ1-2, the full variable domain is SQTIHQWPATLVQPVGSPLSLECTVEGTSNPNLYWYRQAAGRGLQLLFYSVGIGQISSEVPQNLSASRPQDRQFILSSKKLLLSDSGFYLCAWSMTGGGGYTFGSGTRLTVV.

This clone has only a few counts. The chain is built from TRBV7-2 and TRBJ2-1; D is perhaps TRBD1 (5 bases). V was cut by 5 bases and J by 8 bases, with 16 bases left in between. Germline loops: CDR1 SGHTA, CDR2 FQGNSA. The CDR3 sequence is 14 residues long. The CDR3 protein is CASSPLAGFDEQFF. The CDR3 nucleotides read TGTGCCAGCAGCCCACTGGCAGGGTTCGATGAGCAGTTCTTC.

This clone was found a few times. The chain has TRBV28 and TRBJ1-5; 11 bases align to TRBD1. This CDR3 region has 15 residues. Germline values: CDR1 MDHEN, CDR2 SYDVKM. J was trimmed by 6 bases and V by 6 bases; bases with no gene match: 7. The DNA for the CDR3 is TGTGCCAGCAGCCGAGGACAGGGGGCCGGTCAGCCCCAGCATTTT. Its translation: CASSRGQGAGQPQHF. Full variable domain (outside the CDR3, taken from reference TRBV28 and TRBJ1-5): DVKVTQSSRYLVKRTGEKVFLECVQDMDHENMFWYRQDPGLGLRLIYFSYDVKMKEKGDIPEGYSVSREKKERFSLILESASTNQTSMYLCASSRGQGAGQPQHFGDGTRLSIL.

The chain combines TRBV7-2 with TRBJ2-5; D gene unclear. CDR1 is SGHTA and CDR2 is FQGNSA in the germline V gene. The V end lost 2 bases, the J end lost 1 base, and 8 bases lay between the germline ends. The CDR3 covers 14 residues. The chain's CDR3 is CASSLNGGQETQYF. The CDR3 DNA sequence: TGTGCCAGCAGCTTAAACGGCGGCCAAGAGACCCAGTACTTC.

J is TRBJ2-7 and V is TRBV27; a weak D match, TRBD1 (5 bases). This CDR3 is 12 amino acids long. Looked up from germline, CDR1 is MNHEY and CDR2 is SMNVEV (reference sequence). The V end was cut by 2 bases, the J end by 6 bases, with 8 bases between. The CDR3 nucleotides read TGTGCCAGCAGTTTACAGGGAACCGAGCAGTACTTC. Translating gives CASSLQGTEQYF.

This clone was counted between two and nine times. V is TRBV11-2 and J is TRBJ2-5; 8 bases line up with TRBD2. Germline-derived CDR1 and CDR2 are SGHAT and FQNNGV. After removal of 3 bases from V and 4 bases from J, the junction contained 7 bases not matched to a gene. CDR3 length equals 15 residues. The CDR3: CASSFSGGQGETQYF. In nucleotides, the CDR3 is TGTGCCAGCAGCTTTTCGGGGGGGCAAGGAGAGACCCAGTACTTC.

This chain links TRBV19 with TRBJ1-1; TRBD1 agrees at 9 bases. The germline gives CDR1 LNHDA, CDR2 SQIVND (reference sequence). J was trimmed by 5 bases and V by 5 bases; bases with no gene match: 6. The CDR3 has 14 amino acids. The CDR3 DNA follows: TGTGCCAGTAGTTTAACAGGGGGCGATACTGAAGCTTTCTTT. Translated: CASSLTGGDTEAFF.

The chain couples TRBV7-6 to TRBJ1-5, with D possibly being TRBD1 (5 bases). The CDR3 has 15 residues. V was trimmed by 1 base and J by 4 bases, leaving 11 bases between them. CDR1 and CDR2 from the germline V gene are SGHVS and FNYEAQ. DNA of the CDR3: TGTGCCAGCAGCTTAGTGGCAGGGCAGAATCAGCCCCAGCATTTT. Its translation is CASSLVAGQNQPQHF.

The chain uses TRBV6-5 and TRBJ1-2; 9 nucleotides agree with TRBD1. Germline lookup yields CDR1 MNHEY and CDR2 SVGAGI. The CDR3 length is 16 residues. Trimming at V came to 2 bases and at J to 2 bases, leaving 6 bases not matched to a gene. The CDR3 DNA reads as TGTGCCAGCAGTTACGGATCCGGGACAGGGAACTATGGCTACACCTTC. Encoded protein: CASSYGSGTGNYGYTF.